The rows below give T cell receptor beta chains drawn from one sample of a study of shared clonotypes between healthy human individuals. The data were produced by immunoSEQ multiplex PCR, yet TCRdb's version contains in-frame clones alone and is incomplete. The data show millions of clones, over 85% seen once. The sample consisted of naive CD4+ T cells sorted from blood. The receptors were gathered from a man aged 18-30 years in good health. Both conserved end residues are part of each CDR3. Fields, in order: J gene, D gene, V gene, CDR3 DNA, CDR3 protein. The D gene is left open where the match is weak.

>TRBJ2-5|TRBD1|TRBV7-9
TGTGCCAGCAGCACTGACAGGGTTATAGAGACCCAGTACTTC
CASSTDRVIETQYF
>TRBJ2-5|NA|TRBV2
TGTGCCAGCACTGGGGTCCGAGAGGGGACCCAGTACTTC
CASTGVREGTQYF
>TRBJ1-2|NA|TRBV30
TGTGCCGCCCACAACCCAGGGTACAATAACTATGGCTACACCTTC
CAAHNPGYNNYGYTF
>TRBJ2-1|TRBD1|TRBV2
TGTGCCAGCAGTGCCGACAGGGCCTCCTACAATGAGCAGTTCTTC
CASSADRASYNEQFF
>TRBJ1-1|TRBD1|TRBV5-6
TGTGCCAGCAGAATCCGGGACAGAGAAGCTTTCTTT
CASRIRDREAFF
>TRBJ2-7|TRBD1|TRBV9
TGTGCCAGCAGCAAACAGGGGGCTTCCCACGAGCAGTACTTC
CASSKQGASHEQYF
>TRBJ2-3|NA|TRBV19
TGTGCCAGTAGTATCTACGATACGCAGTATTTT
CASSIYDTQYF
>TRBJ2-2|TRBD2|TRBV4-3
TGCGCCAGCAGCCAAGACATGGCGGGAGGTAACGGGGAGCTGTTTTTT
CASSQDMAGGNGELFF
>TRBJ2-2|TRBD2|TRBV29-1
TGCAGCTCTTCATGGGGGACTAGCGGGGGGAACACCGGGGAGCTGTTTTTT
CSSSWGTSGGNTGELFF
>TRBJ2-3|TRBD2|TRBV5-1
TGCGCCAGTTCTGGGGAGGGGAAAGGAGCAGATACGCAGTATTTT
CASSGEGKGADTQYF
>TRBJ1-2|NA|TRBV18
TGTGCCAGCTCACCACAAGACACTGGCTACACCTTC
CASSPQDTGYTF
>TRBJ2-3|TRBD1|TRBV5-1
TGCGCCAGCAGCGAGGGACAGTCAACTAGCACAGATACGCAGTATTTT
CASSEGQSTSTDTQYF